This TCR beta chain was profiled in a study of shared clonotypes between healthy human individuals. This clone was found once. Repertoires were generated with immunoSEQ multiplex PCR, while TCRdb's copy carries only in-frame clones and drops some. This sample carries hundreds of thousands of clones, around two thirds of them seen once, and the ten largest clones take over 1.5%. The receptor was isolated from a woman in her thirties in good health. The sample was memory CD4+ T cells sorted from blood. The subset was: CD45RA-negative fraction.

CDR3 residues: CASREGRLYEQYF. CDR3 nucleotide sequence: TGTGCCAGCAGAGAGGGCAGGCTGTACGAGCAGTACTTC. V gene TRBV28 combines with J gene TRBJ2-7, with D tentatively TRBD2 (5 bases). V lost 6 bases and J 4 bases, leaving 13 bases between the germline ends. Germline V CDR1 and CDR2: MDHEN, SYDVKM. The CDR3 has 13 amino acids.